The 20 T cell receptor beta chains listed next were all sequenced from one sample in a study of long-term antiretroviral therapy in people with HIV. Survey level was the resolution at which the v3.0 immunoSEQ assay ran. The repertoire was sequenced with immunoSEQ multiplex PCR; TCRdb's copy has only in-frame clones and lacks some. The sample carries 25,000 to 30,000 clones, around four fifths recorded once. The specimen was unsorted PBMCs, collected 0.8 years before starting antiretroviral therapy. The receptor source for this set is a man younger than 30 with HIV.

This clone has more than one count but fewer than ten. V gene TRBV6-4 combines with J gene TRBJ2-6; no definite D call. The CDR3 is 14 amino acids. Germline V gene sequence: CDR1 MRHNA, CDR2 SNTAGT. The germline V and J ends were trimmed by 4 bases and 1 base, with 5 bases remaining between them. The CDR3 here is CASSAESGANVLTF. The CDR3 DNA follows: TGTGCCAGCAGTGCTGAGTCTGGGGCCAACGTCCTGACTTTC.

The chain joins TRBV7-8 to TRBJ2-7; D not certain. CDR1 is SGHVS and CDR2 is FQNEAQ in the germline V gene. The CDR3 covers 14 residues. Trimming removed 1 base at V and 4 bases at J, with 11 bases between. The CDR3 nucleotides are TGTGCCAGCAGCTTAGGCAACTTGCAGTACGAGCAGTACTTC. Encoded protein: CASSLGNLQYEQYF. The full variable domain, completed using reference TRBV7-8 and TRBJ2-7, is GAGVSQSPRYKVAKRGQDVALRCDPISGHVSLFWYQQALGQGPEFLTYFQNEAQLDKSGLPSDRFFAERPEGSVSTLKIQRTQQEDSAVYLCASSLGNLQYEQYFGPGTRLTVT.

The rearrangement uses TRBV19 and TRBJ1-1; 8 nucleotides align to TRBD1. The CDR3 runs 15 residues. Germline CDR1 is LNHDA and CDR2 is SQIVND (reference sequence). V shed 4 bases, J shed 1 base, and the junction held 5 bases outside the gene matches. The CDR3 region is CASSTYDRGNTEAFF. CDR3 bases: TGTGCCAGTAGTACCTACGACAGGGGGAACACTGAAGCTTTCTTT. The complete variable domain, with remaining parts taken from reference TRBV19 and TRBJ1-1, reads DGGITQSPKYLFRKEGQNVTLSCEQNLNHDAMYWYRQDPGQGLRLIYYSQIVNDFQKGDIAEGYSVSREKKESFPLTVTSAQKNPTAFYLCASSTYDRGNTEAFFGQGTRLTVV.

J is TRBJ1-1 and V is TRBV9; 9 bases align to TRBD1. There are 15 residues in the CDR3. With V trimmed by 3 bases and J by 5 bases, 8 bases remained unmatched. CDR1 is SGDLS and CDR2 is YYNGEE in the germline V gene. CDR3 amino acids: CASSASTTGGTEAFF. The CDR3 nucleotides are TGTGCCAGCAGCGCTTCGACGACAGGGGGAACTGAAGCTTTCTTT.

The V gene is TRBV10-3, the J gene TRBJ2-7; the match to TRBD1 covers 7 bases. Germline-derived CDR1 and CDR2 are ENHRY and SYGVKD. After removal of 6 bases from V and 5 bases from J, the junction contained 7 bases not matched to a gene. The CDR3 is 13 residues long. The CDR3 nucleotides read TGTGCCATCAGGGATACAGGGGACCACGAGCAGTACTTC. It is translated as CAIRDTGDHEQYF.

J is TRBJ1-4 and V is TRBV6-5; the D is unclear. The germline V gene has CDR1 MNHEY and CDR2 SVGAGI. Trimming shortened V by 2 bases and J by 0 bases, and 7 bases separated the two germline ends. The CDR3 covers 15 residues. In DNA form, the CDR3 reads TGTGCCAGCAGTTACGACACCTCAACTAATGAAAAACTGTTTTTT. It is translated as CASSYDTSTNEKLFF.

V usage is TRBV2 and J usage is TRBJ2-5; D call uncertain. The ends were cut back, 7 bases at V and 4 bases at J, with 13 bases in the middle. The CDR3 length is 13 residues. Germline CDR1 and CDR2: SNHLY and FYNNEI. DNA for the CDR3: TGTGCCAGCAAAAGCTTCCCTAGAGAGACCCAGTACTTC. Amino acid sequence: CASKSFPRETQYF.

V and J are TRBV7-3 and TRBJ2-1; 16 bases are shared with TRBD2. The CDR3 has 20 amino acids. Germline V gene lookup returns CDR1 SGHTA and CDR2 FQGTGA. Trimming cost V 2 bases and J 4 bases; bases outside gene matches: 11. The CDR3 nucleotides are TGTGCCAGCAGCTTAGGTGCTGGGACTAGCGGGGGGGCCCTTTACAATGAGCAGTTCTTC. Its translation is CASSLGAGTSGGALYNEQFF.

The sample holds a few counts of this clone. This sequence joins TRBV11-2 and TRBJ2-1; 10 bases fit TRBD2. Germline V gene data show CDR1 as SGHAT and CDR2 as FQNNGV. J gave up 6 bases and V 5 bases, and 13 bases lay outside the gene matches. The CDR3 consists of 17 residues. Here the CDR3 reads CASSKRAGGIIGNEQFF. The CDR3 region has the DNA TGTGCCAGCAGCAAACGAGCGGGGGGGATCATAGGCAATGAGCAGTTCTTC. Drawing the rest from reference TRBV11-2 and TRBJ2-1, the complete variable domain is EAGVAQSPRYKIIEKRQSVAFWCNPISGHATLYWYQQILGQGPKLLIQFQNNGVVDDSQLPKDRFSAERLKGVDSTLKIQPAKLEDSAVYLCASSKRAGGIIGNEQFFGPGTRLTVL.

V gene TRBV5-8 combines with J gene TRBJ2-1; D uncertain. CDR1 and CDR2 from the germline V gene are SGHTS and YDEGEE. Trimming cost V 7 bases and J 8 bases, with 10 bases left between them. The length of the CDR3 is 11 residues. CDR3 nucleotide sequence: TGTGCCAGCTCTCCCTCCCATGAGCAGTTCTTC. This translates into CASSPSHEQFF.

This sequence joins TRBV7-9 and TRBJ1-3; TRBD1 might be the D (5 bases). The V end was cut by 4 bases, the J end by 3 bases, with 13 bases between. The CDR3 has 15 amino acids. CDR1 and CDR2 (germline): SEHNR, FQNEAQ (reference sequence). The CDR3 spells CASSWAGTSGNTIYF. DNA of the CDR3: TGTGCCAGCAGCTGGGCCGGGACGAGTGGAAACACCATATATTTT.

This clone was seen only once. The chain couples TRBV4-2 to TRBJ1-2, with D hard to call. Germline values: CDR1 LGHNA, CDR2 YNFKEQ. The V and J ends lost 0 bases and 5 bases respectively, with 16 bases between them. This CDR3 has 16 amino acids. For the CDR3, the DNA is TGTGCCAGCAGCCAAGATTGGGCAAGCTCTACGTATGGCTACACCTTC. This encodes CASSQDWASSTYGYTF.

The chain employs TRBV27 and TRBJ1-2, with 11 positions matching TRBD1. Per the germline V gene, CDR1 is MNHEY and CDR2 is SMNVEV (reference sequence). The CDR3 has 16 amino acids. V trimming: 6 bases; J trimming: 0 bases; junction bases outside the gene matches: 6. The CDR3 region is CASREADRGPNYGYTF. CDR3 DNA sequence: TGTGCCAGCAGGGAAGCGGACAGGGGGCCTAACTATGGCTACACCTTC.

The chain employs TRBV19 and TRBJ2-1; D perhaps matches TRBD2 (7 bases). V was trimmed by 1 base and J by 6 bases, leaving 13 bases between them. Germline values: CDR1 LNHDA, CDR2 SQIVND (reference sequence). The CDR3 is made up of 15 amino acids. This chain's CDR3 is CASSIVLGGVNEQFF. CDR3 sequence (DNA): TGTGCCAGTAGTATAGTACTAGGGGGGGTCAATGAGCAGTTCTTC. Full variable domain (remainder filled in from reference TRBV19 and TRBJ2-1): DGGITQSPKYLFRKEGQNVTLSCEQNLNHDAMYWYRQDPGQGLRLIYYSQIVNDFQKGDIAEGYSVSREKKESFPLTVTSAQKNPTAFYLCASSIVLGGVNEQFFGPGTRLTVL.

This clone was observed a single time. The rearrangement uses TRBV6-5 and TRBJ2-1; D not resolved. The CDR3 runs to 16 residues. V lost 4 bases and J lost 6, with 19 bases in between. Germline-derived CDR1 and CDR2 are MNHEY and SVGAGI. CDR3: CASSFLRPEKSNEQFF. CDR3 coding DNA: TGTGCCAGCAGTTTCCTACGGCCCGAGAAAAGCAATGAGCAGTTCTTC.

The V call is TRBV10-3, the J call TRBJ2-7; 7 bases align to TRBD1. The V and J ends lost 5 bases and 0 bases, in that order; junction bases with no gene match: 1. Germline assignment: CDR1 ENHRY and CDR2 SYGVKD. The CDR3 spans 13 residues. The CDR3 region is CAISRDSSYEQYF. As DNA, the CDR3 is TGTGCCATCAGTCGGGACAGCTCCTACGAGCAGTACTTC.

This chain links TRBV11-2 with TRBJ2-1; TRBD2 aligns across 8 bases. CDR1 is SGHAT, CDR2 FQNNGV, per germline. Germline trimming cut 6 bases from V and 6 bases from J; bases unmatched to any gene: 7. The CDR3 spans 14 residues. The CDR3 loop is CASRSGRAVNEQFF. The CDR3 nucleotides are TGTGCCAGCAGAAGCGGGAGAGCTGTCAATGAGCAGTTCTTC. Filled out from reference TRBV11-2 and TRBJ2-1, the complete variable domain reads EAGVAQSPRYKIIEKRQSVAFWCNPISGHATLYWYQQILGQGPKLLIQFQNNGVVDDSQLPKDRFSAERLKGVDSTLKIQPAKLEDSAVYLCASRSGRAVNEQFFGPGTRLTVL.

This clone has only a few counts. CDR3 sequence: CASSSYQRAPEQYF. For the CDR3, the DNA is TGTGCCAGCAGCTCATACCAAAGGGCTCCCGAGCAGTACTTC. The chain uses TRBV5-5 and TRBJ2-7; D not certain. CDR3 size: 14 residues. Germline V gives CDR1 SGHKS, CDR2 YYEKEE (reference sequence). V lost 3 bases to trimming and J lost 6 bases, with 16 bases between them. Full variable domain (rest looked up from reference TRBV5-5 and TRBJ2-7): DAGVTQSPTHLIKTRGQQVTLRCSPISGHKSVSWYQQVLGQGPQFIFQYYEKEERGRGNFPDRFSARQFPNYSSELNVNALLLGDSALYLCASSSYQRAPEQYFGPGTRLTVT.

The CDR3: CASRASGSRTGELFF. Here the CDR3 DNA reads TGCGCCAGCAGAGCTAGCGGGAGTAGGACCGGGGAGCTGTTTTTT. V and J are TRBV5-1 and TRBJ2-2; 10 bases line up with TRBD2. Germline V CDR1 and CDR2: SGHRS, YFSETQ. The CDR3 consists of 15 residues. Trimming at V came to 5 bases and at J to 5 bases, leaving 6 bases not matched to a gene. The full variable domain, with the rest looked up from reference TRBV5-1 and TRBJ2-2, is KAGVTQTPRYLIKTRGQQVTLSCSPISGHRSVSWYQQTPGQGLQFLFEYFSETQRNKGNFPGRFSGRQFSNSRSEMNVSTLELGDSALYLCASRASGSRTGELFFGEGSRLTVL.

CDR3 in amino acids: CASGGTSASYEQYF. CDR3 bases: TGTGCCAGCGGGGGGACTAGCGCTTCCTACGAGCAGTACTTC. The rearrangement links TRBV2 to TRBJ2-7; 10 bases line up with TRBD2. This CDR3 has 14 amino acids. Trimming removed 8 bases from V and 1 base from J; junction bases left unmatched: 5. Germline CDR1 is SNHLY and CDR2 is FYNNEI. The full variable domain, rest sourced from reference TRBV2 and TRBJ2-7, is EPEVTQTPSHQVTQMGQEVILRCVPISNHLYFYWYRQILGQKVEFLVSFYNNEISEKSEIFDDQFSVERPDGSNFTLKIRSTKLEDSAMYFCASGGTSASYEQYFGPGTRLTVT.